The next 31 T cell receptor beta chains were all read from a single sample in a study of blood T cells in healthy people across ages. Primed by a sample-barcoded 5' primer and a J-beta primer mix, a second PCR proceeded for roughly 7 to 11 cycles. MiXCR, run by TCRdb on the 5' RACE reads, gives a single entry per CDR3 protein. This sample yields 450,000 to 700,000 distinct CDR3 sequences, of which 25% to 30% are seen a single time; approximately 17% belongs to the top ten. Source material: blood. The source is a woman aged 70 to 79 in good health.

CDR3 DNA: TGTGCCAGCAGCTCCCTTTTAGCGGGGGGGCGGAATGAGCAGTTCTTC. This translates into CASSSLLAGGRNEQFF. This rearrangement joins TRBV7-6 to TRBJ2-1, with 11 bases identical to TRBD2. The germline gives CDR1 SGHVS, CDR2 FNYEAQ. The CDR3 is 16 residues long. Germline trimming cut 4 bases from V and 7 bases from J; bases unmatched to any gene: 9. The entire variable domain, with the rest obtained from reference TRBV7-6 and TRBJ2-1, is as follows: GAGVSQSPRYKVTKRGQDVALRCDPISGHVSLYWYRQALGQGPEFLTYFNYEAQQDKSGLPNDRFSAERPEGSISTLTIQRTEQRDSAMYRCASSSLLAGGRNEQFFGPGTRLTVL.

This clonotype was seen a handful of times. The chain carries TRBV6-6 and TRBJ2-2; 11 bases map to TRBD2. J was trimmed by 2 bases and V by 7 bases; bases with no gene match: 6. CDR3 length equals 16 residues. Germline CDR1 is MNHNY and CDR2 is SVGAGI (reference sequence). The chain's CDR3 is CASTSSGGTNTGELFF. CDR3 DNA: TGTGCCAGCACATCTAGCGGGGGGACAAACACCGGGGAGCTGTTTTTT.

The J gene is TRBJ1-2, the V gene TRBV7-9; no firm D call. Looked up from germline, CDR1 is SEHNR and CDR2 is FQNEAQ (reference sequence). The CDR3 spans 14 residues. V lost 2 bases, J lost 5 bases, and 12 bases lay in between. The CDR3 loop is CASSLMGAGYGYTF. CDR3 bases: TGTGCCAGCAGCTTAATGGGAGCTGGGTATGGCTACACCTTC.

CDR3 residues: CASSYGLEGRYEQYF. CDR3 coding DNA: TGTGCCAGCAGCTATGGGTTGGAGGGGCGCTACGAGCAGTACTTC. The V call is TRBV7-8, the J call TRBJ2-7; perhaps TRBD2 as D (6 bases). Germline-derived CDR1 and CDR2 are SGHVS and FQNEAQ. V shed 4 bases and J shed 3 bases, with 16 bases lying between them. This CDR3 comprises 15 residues.

This clonotype was seen only a few times. The rearrangement joins TRBV6-1 to TRBJ2-5, with D unclear. The CDR3 spans 15 residues. V was cut by 5 bases and J by 2 bases, with 15 bases left in between. Germline V gene lookup returns CDR1 MNHNS and CDR2 SASEGT. The CDR3 nucleotides read TGTGCCAGCAGTCCCAGGAACGGCTTACAAGAGACCCAGTACTTC. It codes for CASSPRNGLQETQYF.

The rearrangement joins TRBV24-1 to TRBJ1-5, with D possibly TRBD1 on 6 matching bases. V was pared by 2 bases and J by 6 bases, with 13 bases between. CDR3 length: 15 residues. Looked up from germline, CDR1 is KGHDR and CDR2 is SFDVKD. The chain's CDR3 is CATSDSTQGSQPQHF. In nucleotides, the CDR3 is TGTGCCACCAGTGATTCCACACAGGGATCTCAGCCCCAGCATTTT.

The chain couples TRBV20-1 to TRBJ2-5, with D possibly matching TRBD2 (7 bases). This CDR3 contains 13 residues. In germline, CDR1 is DFQATT, CDR2 SNEGSKA (reference sequence). Trimming stripped 7 bases from V and 1 base from J, with 13 bases between. The CDR3 here is CSGVAGAQETQYF. The CDR3 bases are TGCAGTGGTGTGGCGGGGGCCCAAGAGACCCAGTACTTC.

There are a few counts of this clonotype. This chain uses TRBV4-3 with TRBJ2-3; 8 bases are shared with TRBD2. Per the germline V gene, CDR1 is LGHNA and CDR2 is YSLEER. The CDR3 extends over 16 amino acids. J lost 0 bases, V lost 1 base, and 3 bases had no gene match. In nucleotides, the CDR3 is TGCGCCAGCAGCCAAGCTACTAGCGGTAGCACAGATACGCAGTATTTT. This encodes CASSQATSGSTDTQYF.

This clonotype was seen only a few times. V gene TRBV27 combines with J gene TRBJ1-2; D remains ambiguous. With 0 bases removed from V and 8 bases from J, the gap between germline ends came to 10 bases. The CDR3 has 13 residues. The germline V gene encodes CDR1 MNHEY and CDR2 SMNVEV (reference sequence). CDR3 loop: CASSLSGTWGYTF. The DNA of the CDR3 is TGTGCCAGCAGTTTATCGGGCACTTGGGGCTACACCTTC.

The rearrangement joins TRBV2 to TRBJ2-7; D might be TRBD1 (6 bases). Trimming pared 4 bases from V and 6 bases from J, leaving 16 bases between. CDR1 is SNHLY and CDR2 is FYNNEI in the germline V gene. The CDR3 contains 14 residues. The CDR3 DNA reads TGTGCCAGCAGTGTCTCGGGACAAGTAAGCGAGCAGTACTTC. Its protein product is CASSVSGQVSEQYF.

This chain links TRBV6-1 with TRBJ2-2, with 9 bases lining up with TRBD1. CDR3 length: 15 amino acids. Germline loops: CDR1 MNHNS, CDR2 SASEGT. V lost 7 bases to trimming and J lost 5 bases; unmatched junction nucleotides: 8. CDR3 protein: CASMKGTGRTGELFF. CDR3 nucleotides: TGTGCCAGCATGAAGGGGACAGGGAGGACCGGGGAGCTGTTTTTT.

This clonotype occurred a few times. The CDR3 nucleotides are TGTGCCAGCAGCCAAAGTAGCGGGGCCACTGAAGCTTTCTTT. Its protein is CASSQSSGATEAFF. The rearrangement uses TRBV7-2 and TRBJ1-1, with a possible D match to TRBD1 (5 bases). Germline V gives CDR1 SGHTA, CDR2 FQGNSA. CDR3 length: 14 amino acids. V lost 5 bases and J 4 bases, leaving 14 bases between the germline ends. Full variable domain (outside the CDR3, taken from reference TRBV7-2 and TRBJ1-1): GAGVSQSPSNKVTEKGKDVELRCDPISGHTALYWYRQSLGQGLEFLIYFQGNSAPDKSGLPSDRFSAERTGGSVSTLTIQRTQQEDSAVYLCASSQSSGATEAFFGQGTRLTVV.

The rearrangement uses TRBV10-3 and TRBJ2-3, with a possible D match to TRBD1 (5 bases). This CDR3 region has 14 residues. Germline CDR1 and CDR2: ENHRY and SYGVKD. Trimming left V 5 bases short and J 3 bases short, with 12 bases between. CDR3 sequence reads: CAISLRAGTDTQYF. CDR3 nucleotide sequence: TGTGCCATCAGTCTCAGGGCTGGGACAGATACGCAGTATTTT.

The V and J genes are TRBV5-6 and TRBJ2-1; 7 nucleotides match TRBD1. Trimming at V came to 6 bases and at J to 5 bases, leaving 8 bases not matched to a gene. From germline, CDR1 is SGHDT and CDR2 YYEEEE. This CDR3 has 14 amino acids. Here the CDR3 reads CASITGTVNNEQFF. DNA of the CDR3: TGTGCCAGCATCACCGGGACAGTAAACAATGAGCAGTTCTTC.

This clonotype was seen a few times. This chain uses TRBV6-1 with TRBJ2-2; D perhaps matches TRBD2 (6 bases). CDR1 is MNHNS and CDR2 is SASEGT in the germline V gene. This CDR3 contains 17 residues. Between the trimmed V and J ends, which lost 2 bases and 1 base, there was a span of 14 bases. The CDR3 DNA reads TGTGCCAGCAGTGAAAGAATGGCGGGGAGGAACACCGGGGAGCTGTTTTTT. This codes for CASSERMAGRNTGELFF.

The gene calls are TRBV7-2 and TRBJ2-1; unclear D gene. The DNA end lines up better with TRBJ2-5; the J call may be wrong. The CDR3 is 15 residues long. Germline V lookup: CDR1 SGHTA, CDR2 FQGNSA. CDR3 DNA: TGTGCCAGCAGCTTAGCCGGAACGAACTTGGAGACCCAGTACTTC. Residues: CASSLAGTNLETQYF.

The genes are TRBV21-1 and TRBJ2-5; TRBD2, as called in the table, went unchecked against the DNA. The DNA end lines up better with TRBJ2-1; the J call may be wrong. TRBV21-1 is given as a pseudogene. This CDR3 comprises 17 residues. The CDR3 region is CASSKEVDRDWYNEQFF. CDR3 in DNA: TGTGCCAGCAGCAAAGAGGTAGACCGGGACTGGTACAATGAGCAGTTCTTC.

V usage is TRBV20-1 and J usage is TRBJ1-1, with 10 positions matching TRBD1. Germline V lookup: CDR1 DFQATT, CDR2 SNEGSKA (reference sequence). The trim removed 5 bases at V and 3 bases at J, leaving 9 bases unmatched. The CDR3 is made up of 15 amino acids. The CDR3 reads CSAPDRGLGDTEAFF. CDR3 nucleotides: TGCAGTGCTCCCGACAGGGGGCTGGGGGACACTGAAGCTTTCTTT.

The CDR3 sequence: CAGNSGPGGKLFF. CDR3 DNA: TGTGCCGGCAACTCGGGACCGGGGGGGAAACTGTTTTTT. This chain joins TRBV27 and TRBJ1-4; a weak D match, TRBD1 (5 bases). The CDR3 is 13 residues long. V was clipped by 11 bases and J by 11 bases, with 21 bases between them. Germline values: CDR1 MNHEY, CDR2 SMNVEV (reference sequence).

This clonotype was observed a handful of times. This chain links TRBV6-2 or TRBV6-3 with TRBJ2-5, with a weak D call TRBD1 (5 bases). Germline CDR1 is MNHEY and CDR2 is SVGEGT. V was shortened by 8 bases and J by 5 bases, with 15 bases between the two germline ends. This CDR3 spans 13 amino acids. CDR3: CASGQGPGETQYF. The CDR3 DNA reads TGTGCCAGCGGCCAGGGCCCTGGGGAGACCCAGTACTTC.

A few counts support this clonotype. The rearrangement joins TRBV4-3 to TRBJ1-6; D is uncertain. The V gene lost 0 bases and the J gene lost 1 base, with 10 bases spanning the gap. The CDR3 is made up of 17 amino acids. Germline V lookup: CDR1 LGHNA, CDR2 YSLEER. The CDR3 DNA reads TGCGCCAGCAGCCAAGATGGGTGGGGATCCTATAATTCACCCCTCCACTTT. This codes for CASSQDGWGSYNSPLHF.

The chain recombines TRBV5-8 with TRBJ2-1, with 11 bases that match TRBD2. Germline V lookup: CDR1 SGHTS, CDR2 YDEGEE. Trimming removed 4 bases from V and 6 bases from J; junction bases left unmatched: 6. CDR3 length equals 15 residues. The CDR3 spells CASSGLAGGGNEQFF. The CDR3 coding sequence is TGTGCCAGCAGCGGACTAGCGGGCGGGGGCAATGAGCAGTTCTTC.

Many counts were recorded for this clonotype. This chain connects TRBV6-6 to TRBJ2-3; D is ambiguous. V was cut by 6 bases and J by 0 bases, with 10 bases left in between. Germline CDR1 and CDR2: MNHNY and SVGAGI (reference sequence). The CDR3 covers 14 residues. The DNA for the CDR3 is TGTGCCAGCAGCCCCCCTAGTAGCACAGATACGCAGTATTTT. Its protein product is CASSPPSSTDTQYF.

This chain connects TRBV20-1 to TRBJ2-5, with TRBD1 matching over 7 bases. Germline V gene lookup returns CDR1 DFQATT and CDR2 SNEGSKA (reference sequence). With V trimmed by 6 bases and J by 5 bases, 6 bases remained unmatched. This CDR3 has 12 residues. For the CDR3, the DNA is TGCAGTGCGCCAGGGGGATCGGAGACCCAGTACTTC. This sequence encodes CSAPGGSETQYF.

In its sample, this clonotype was seen many times. V usage is TRBV7-2 and J usage is TRBJ2-6, with D perhaps matching TRBD1 (5 bases). The germline V gene has CDR1 SGHTA and CDR2 FQGNSA. The CDR3 runs to 14 residues. V dropped 6 bases and J dropped 1 base, with 7 bases sitting between them. The DNA of the CDR3 is TGTGCCAGCAGTCCAGGGTCTGGGGCCAACGTCCTGACTTTC. It translates to CASSPGSGANVLTF.

The V call is TRBV5-1, the J call TRBJ2-7; no definite D call. Per the germline V gene, CDR1 is SGHRS and CDR2 is YFSETQ. With 3 bases removed from V and 7 bases from J, the gap between germline ends came to 17 bases. The CDR3 contains 14 residues. This CDR3 reads CASSSDKIMGEQYF. In DNA, the CDR3 is TGCGCCAGCAGCTCCGACAAGATCATGGGAGAGCAGTACTTC.

This clonotype has more than one count but fewer than ten. This sequence joins TRBV5-1 and TRBJ1-1, with D possibly matching TRBD1 (6 bases). V lost 3 bases, J lost 5 bases, and 14 bases lay in between. CDR1 and CDR2 from the germline V gene are SGHRS and YFSETQ. The CDR3 length is 14 residues. For the CDR3, the DNA is TGCGCCAGCAGCTCCCTAAACAGGGCGACTGAAGCTTTCTTT. Protein sequence: CASSSLNRATEAFF. Full variable domain (missing parts from reference TRBV5-1 and TRBJ1-1): KAGVTQTPRYLIKTRGQQVTLSCSPISGHRSVSWYQQTPGQGLQFLFEYFSETQRNKGNFPGRFSGRQFSNSRSEMNVSTLELGDSALYLCASSSLNRATEAFFGQGTRLTVV.

J is TRBJ2-3 and V is TRBV12-3 or TRBV12-4, with TRBD2 identical over 7 bases. The CDR3 is 14 residues long. J was trimmed by 1 base and V by 6 bases; bases with no gene match: 4. CDR3 DNA: TGTGCCAGCAGCTTTGGGGGGGGCACAGATACGCAGTATTTT. Amino acid sequence: CASSFGGGTDTQYF.

The chain employs TRBV5-1 and TRBJ1-4; TRBD1 might be the D (5 bases). The CDR3 spans 17 residues. The germline gives CDR1 SGHRS, CDR2 YFSETQ. Trimming shortened V by 3 bases and J by 10 bases, and 25 bases separated the two germline ends. The CDR3 DNA follows: TGCGCCAGCAGCTCCTCAAAGGCCAGGGAGAGTTTCGGAAAACTGTTTTTT. Its protein product is CASSSSKARESFGKLFF.

This chain joins TRBV4-2 and TRBJ2-3, with D tentatively TRBD1 or TRBD2 (5 bases each). V was clipped by 0 bases and J by 5 bases, with 6 bases between them. Germline loops: CDR1 LGHNA, CDR2 YNFKEQ. The CDR3 sequence is 13 residues long. The CDR3 DNA is TGTGCCAGCAGCCAAGATGGGGGAGATACGCAGTATTTT. Residues: CASSQDGGDTQYF.

The rearrangement uses TRBV15 and TRBJ1-5; D not certain. CDR1 is LNHNV and CDR2 is YYDKDF in the germline V gene (reference sequence). Trimming took off 7 bases at V and 0 bases at J, with 10 bases between the two ends. The CDR3 loop spans 14 amino acids. In DNA form, the CDR3 reads TGTGCCACCACCCTGTCCCTTAGCAATCAGCCCCAGCATTTT. Protein product: CATTLSLSNQPQHF.